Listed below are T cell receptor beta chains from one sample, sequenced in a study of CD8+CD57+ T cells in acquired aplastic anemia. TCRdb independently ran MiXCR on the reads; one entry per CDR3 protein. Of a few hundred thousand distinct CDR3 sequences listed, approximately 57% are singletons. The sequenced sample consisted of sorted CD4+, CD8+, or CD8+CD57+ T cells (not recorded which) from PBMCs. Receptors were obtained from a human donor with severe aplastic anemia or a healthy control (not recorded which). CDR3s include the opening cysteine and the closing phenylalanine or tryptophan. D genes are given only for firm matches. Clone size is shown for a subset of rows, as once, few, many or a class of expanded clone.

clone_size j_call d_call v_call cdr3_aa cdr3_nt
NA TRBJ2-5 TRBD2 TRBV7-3 CASSDTGTNVETQYF TGTGCCAGCAGCGACACCGGGACTAACGTCGAGACCCAGTACTTC
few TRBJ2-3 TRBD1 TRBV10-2 CASSEIGTGGGDTQYF TGCGCCAGCAGTGAGATAGGGACAGGGGGTGGAGATACGCAGTATTTT
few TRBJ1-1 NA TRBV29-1 CSAIRQMNTEAFF TGCAGCGCCATCCGCCAGATGAACACTGAAGCTTTCTTT
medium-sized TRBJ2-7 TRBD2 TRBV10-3 CATHGTSGDKTYEQYF TGTGCCACTCATGGGACTAGCGGGGATAAAACCTACGAGCAGTACTTC
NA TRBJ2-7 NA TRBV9 CASSAGRRVYEQYF TGTGCCAGCAGCGCGGGACGGAGGGTCTACGAGCAGTACTTC
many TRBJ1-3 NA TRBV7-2 CASSFGLKGAGNTIYF TGTGCCAGCAGCTTCGGACTTAAGGGAGCCGGAAACACCATATATTTT
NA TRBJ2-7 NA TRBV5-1 CASSSAGEQYF TGCGCCAGCAGCTCCGCGGGAGAGCAGTACTTC
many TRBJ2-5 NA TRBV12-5 CASGPDTGRMETQYF TGTGCTAGTGGTCCGGACACAGGGAGGATGGAGACCCAGTACTTC
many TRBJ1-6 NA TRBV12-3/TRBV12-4 CASSLAMGGSYNSPLHF TGTGCCAGCAGTTTAGCCATGGGGGGCTCCTATAATTCACCCCTCCACTTT
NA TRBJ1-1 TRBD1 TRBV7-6 CASSSDRARTEAFF TGTGCCAGCAGCTCCGACAGGGCGCGGACTGAAGCTTTCTTT
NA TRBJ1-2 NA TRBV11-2 CASRAKENYGYTF TGTGCCAGCAGGGCCAAGGAGAACTATGGCTACACCTTC
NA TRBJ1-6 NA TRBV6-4 CASSDSSGNSPLHF TGTGCCAGCAGTGACTCTAGCGGGAATTCACCCCTCCACTTT
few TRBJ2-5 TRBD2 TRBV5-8 CASSSLAGGQETQYF TGTGCCAGCAGCTCCCTCGCGGGGGGGCAAGAGACCCAGTACTTC